The 21 T cell receptor beta chains presented below share a single source sample, sequenced in a study of T-cell memory formation after mild COVID-19. TCRdb re-called the 5' RACE reads through MiXCR, storing one row per CDR3 protein. Of roughly 250,000 distinct CDR3 sequences listed, 16% are singletons. The source material was PBMCs or a T cell subset sorted from them (not recorded which). The receptor source for this set is a man younger than 30 who had mild COVID-19 (a few samples of this study predate the infection). Cell type and time point are not known.

V and J are TRBV6-2 or TRBV6-3 and TRBJ2-2, with D maybe TRBD1 (5 bases). The V gene's germline CDR1 is MNHEY and CDR2 SVGEGT. This CDR3 contains 15 residues. Trimming took 6 bases from V and 6 from J, leaving 17 bases between them. CDR3 in DNA: TGTGCCAGCAGACTTTCAGGGTATCGGGCCGGGGAGCTGTTTTTT. This sequence encodes CASRLSGYRAGELFF.

This clonotype was detected only a few times. The CDR3 DNA reads as TGTGCCAGCAGTTTATCCCAATTAGCGGGGGCTAGCACAGATACGCAGTATTTT. Its translation is CASSLSQLAGASTDTQYF. V gene TRBV12-3 or TRBV12-4 combines with J gene TRBJ2-3, with TRBD2 identical over 9 bases. This CDR3 has 18 amino acids. V was pared by 2 bases and J by 0 bases, with 9 bases of the junction left unmatched.

This sequence joins TRBV6-5 and TRBJ1-2; D is perhaps TRBD1 (5 bases). Germline loops: CDR1 MNHEY, CDR2 SVGAGI. V was trimmed by 6 bases and J by 1 base, leaving 15 bases between them. The CDR3 runs 15 residues. DNA for the CDR3: TGTGCCAGCAGCTTACTTTCAGGGCATAACTATGGCTACACCTTC. Translating it yields CASSLLSGHNYGYTF.

This clonotype occurred a few times. The chain couples TRBV10-2 to TRBJ2-1; TRBD2 aligns across 13 bases. V was pared by 1 base and J by 7 bases, with 4 bases of the junction left unmatched. CDR1 is WSHSY, CDR2 SAAADI, per germline. The length of the CDR3 is 16 residues. The CDR3 sequence is CASSELGLAGKNEQFF. DNA of the CDR3: TGCGCCAGCAGTGAGTTGGGACTAGCGGGAAAGAATGAGCAGTTCTTC.

This clonotype was detected a few times. V gene TRBV12-5 combines with J gene TRBJ2-7, with D maybe TRBD2 (5 bases). Germline lookup yields CDR1 LGHNT and CDR2 FRNRAP. V lost 0 bases and J lost 2, with 11 bases in between. The CDR3 has 15 residues. The CDR3 protein is CASGLVPQTTYEQYV. CDR3 in DNA: TGTGCTAGTGGTTTGGTACCCCAGACTACCTACGAGCAGTACGTC.

This clonotype was seen ten or more times. The germline gene is not matched at one end of the junction; a read error may be the cause. This chain joins TRBV7-9 and TRBJ2-5, with D possibly matching TRBD2 (6 bases). Germline V lookup: CDR1 SEHNR, CDR2 FQNEAQ (reference sequence). This CDR3 is built from 13 residues. The CDR3 loop is CASGLPTQVTQYF. DNA for the CDR3: TGTGCCAGCGGACTACCGACCCAAGTGACCCAGTACTTC. Complete variable domain (other parts from reference TRBV7-9 and TRBJ2-5): DTGVSQNPRHKITKRGQNVTFRCDPISEHNRLYWYRQTLGQGPEFLTYFQNEAQLEKSRLLSDRFSAERPKGSFSTLEIQRTEQGDSAMYLCASGLPTQVTQYFGPGTRLLVL.

V and J are TRBV12-3 or TRBV12-4 and TRBJ1-5; no firm D call. The CDR3 has 21 residues. V lost 4 bases and J lost 0, with 28 bases in between. CDR3 loop: CASSSIRRGLIRDYSNQPQHF. Here the CDR3 DNA reads TGTGCCAGCAGTTCGATCCGAAGAGGTTTAATCCGTGATTATAGCAATCAGCCCCAGCATTTT.

This clonotype has just a few counts. J is TRBJ2-5 and V is TRBV2; 8 nucleotides match TRBD1. This CDR3 is 14 amino acids long. Germline V gene data show CDR1 as SNHLY and CDR2 as FYNNEI. V was clipped by 8 bases and J by 5 bases; unmatched bases: 10. The chain's CDR3 is CASVRTGRHETQYF. The CDR3 coding sequence is TGTGCCAGCGTGAGGACAGGGAGGCACGAGACCCAGTACTTC.

CDR3 sequence: CASSWGQDSYEQYF. CDR3 coding DNA: TGCGCCAGCAGCTGGGGGCAGGACTCCTACGAGCAGTACTTC. The rearrangement joins TRBV5-1 to TRBJ2-7; a possible D gene is TRBD1 (6 bases). The germline V gene encodes CDR1 SGHRS and CDR2 YFSETQ. The CDR3 loop spans 14 amino acids. Trimming cost V 3 bases and J 0 bases, with 10 bases left between them.

The chain has TRBV6-1 and TRBJ2-3; 14 bases line up with TRBD2. CDR1 is MNHNS, CDR2 SASEGT, per germline. V lost 6 bases, J lost 5 bases, and 7 bases stayed unmatched. CDR3 length: 16 amino acids. CDR3 residues: CASRGLAGAGGDTQYF. The CDR3 DNA follows: TGTGCCAGCAGGGGACTAGCGGGGGCCGGGGGAGATACGCAGTATTTT.

The sample holds many counts of this clonotype. The V call is TRBV11-2, the J call TRBJ2-3, with D possibly being TRBD2 (7 bases). CDR1 SGHAT and CDR2 FQNNGV come from the germline V gene. This CDR3 region has 15 residues. V shed 2 bases and J shed 2 bases, with 11 bases lying between them. The CDR3 DNA reads as TGTGCCAGCAGCTTAAGGGGGGGAGCCACAGATACGCAGTATTTT. It yields the protein CASSLRGGATDTQYF.

This clonotype was counted between two and nine times. The chain recombines TRBV9 with TRBJ1-1; 8 bases match TRBD1. V lost 5 bases to trimming and J lost 7 bases; unmatched junction nucleotides: 19. CDR3 size: 17 residues. The germline CDR1 and CDR2 sequences are SGDLS and YYNGEE. This chain's CDR3 is CASSPEGSGGQGLEAFF. The CDR3 DNA reads as TGTGCCAGCAGTCCAGAGGGATCGGGAGGACAGGGCCTTGAAGCTTTCTTT.

This clonotype has a handful of counts. This chain connects TRBV28 to TRBJ2-1; 9 positions agree with TRBD2. Looked up from germline, CDR1 is MDHEN and CDR2 is SYDVKM. CDR3 length: 13 residues. V dropped 6 bases and J dropped 13; count of bases not matched to a gene: 10. The CDR3 nucleotides read TGTGCCAGCAGCCCCTATAGCGGGGGCCACCAGTTCTTC. Residues: CASSPYSGGHQFF.

This clonotype was found a few times. The CDR3 region has the DNA TGTGCCACCCTTCGACCAACAGGGATTCATCAGCCCCAGCATTTT. The encoded protein is CATLRPTGIHQPQHF. The J gene is TRBJ1-5, the V gene TRBV24-1; perhaps TRBD1 as D (6 bases). Germline CDR1 and CDR2: KGHDR and SFDVKD. This CDR3 comprises 15 residues. Trimming cost V 9 bases and J 5 bases, with 19 bases left between them.

The chain carries TRBV7-3 and TRBJ2-1; the D is unclear. Germline values: CDR1 SGHTA, CDR2 FQGTGA. V dropped 5 bases and J dropped 5 bases, with 19 bases sitting between them. CDR3 length: 16 residues. The CDR3 DNA reads TGTGCCAGCAGCCTCCAGACTGGAGTACAGAACAATGAGCAGTTCTTC. Encoded protein: CASSLQTGVQNNEQFF.

The chain employs TRBV5-1 and TRBJ2-1, with 10 bases matching TRBD1. Germline CDR1 reads SGHRS; CDR2 reads YFSETQ. Trimming took 4 bases from V and 8 from J; bases not matched to a gene: 12. This CDR3 region has 16 residues. The CDR3 sequence: CASSPPGTGAIHEQFF. The DNA for the CDR3 is TGCGCCAGCAGCCCCCCCGGGACAGGGGCCATCCATGAGCAGTTCTTC.

The chain is built from TRBV20-1 and TRBJ1-6, with no clear D. CDR3 length: 16 amino acids. Germline lookup yields CDR1 DFQATT and CDR2 SNEGSKA (reference sequence). V dropped 0 bases and J dropped 0 bases, with 9 bases sitting between them. CDR3 in amino acids: CSARDPAHSYNSPLHF. CDR3 nucleotides: TGCAGTGCTAGAGATCCGGCCCACTCCTATAATTCACCCCTCCACTTT.

As regards this clonotype: Germline is not matched at one junction end, which may reflect a read error. CDR3 nucleotide sequence: TGTGCCAGCGGCTTTTTGTCGGAGCTTAGCACAGATACGCAGTATTTT. The encoded protein is CASGFLSELSTDTQYF. The chain couples TRBV5-5 to TRBJ2-3; D unresolved. From germline, CDR1 is SGHKS and CDR2 YYEKEE (reference sequence). The CDR3 runs 16 residues.

This clonotype was counted only a few times. V and J are TRBV7-8 and TRBJ2-7; D tentatively reads TRBD1 or TRBD2 (5 bases each). Germline V gives CDR1 SGHVS, CDR2 FQNEAQ. The CDR3 loop spans 12 amino acids. The V end was cut by 8 bases, the J end by 1 base, with 9 bases between. The CDR3 DNA reads TGTGCCAGCTCGGGACCATCCTACGAGCAGTACTTC. Amino acids: CASSGPSYEQYF.

J is TRBJ1-2 and V is TRBV6-5; 8 bases fit TRBD1. The CDR3 covers 14 residues. The V and J ends lost 6 bases and 3 bases, in that order; junction bases with no gene match: 6. Germline V gene data show CDR1 as MNHEY and CDR2 as SVGAGI. This CDR3 reads CASSLRGPDYGYTF. The CDR3 DNA is TGTGCCAGCAGCCTCAGGGGGCCGGACTATGGCTACACCTTC.

There are a few counts of this clonotype. The junction departs from the called germline gene at one end, perhaps through a read error. CDR3 nucleotide sequence: TGTGCCGGCAGCCAAACAGGGACCAAAAACATTCAGTACTTC. It yields the protein CAGSQTGTKNIQYF. The J gene is TRBJ2-4, the V gene TRBV7-9; the D gene is possibly TRBD1 (6 bases). CDR1 is SEHNR and CDR2 is FQNEAQ in the germline V gene (reference sequence). This CDR3 region has 14 residues.